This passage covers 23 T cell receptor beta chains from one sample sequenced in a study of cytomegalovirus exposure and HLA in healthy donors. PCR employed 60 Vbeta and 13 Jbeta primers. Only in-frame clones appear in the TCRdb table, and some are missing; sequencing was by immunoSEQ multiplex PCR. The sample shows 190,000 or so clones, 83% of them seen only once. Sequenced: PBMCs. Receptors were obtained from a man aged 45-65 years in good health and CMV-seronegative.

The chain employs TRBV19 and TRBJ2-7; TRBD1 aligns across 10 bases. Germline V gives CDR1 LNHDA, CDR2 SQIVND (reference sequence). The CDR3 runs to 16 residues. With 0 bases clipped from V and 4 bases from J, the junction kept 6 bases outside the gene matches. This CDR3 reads CASSIDGQGGTYEQYF. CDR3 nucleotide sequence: TGTGCCAGTAGTATAGACGGACAGGGGGGAACGTACGAGCAGTACTTC. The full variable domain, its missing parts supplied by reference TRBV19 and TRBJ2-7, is DGGITQSPKYLFRKEGQNVTLSCEQNLNHDAMYWYRQDPGQGLRLIYYSQIVNDFQKGDIAEGYSVSREKKESFPLTVTSAQKNPTAFYLCASSIDGQGGTYEQYFGPGTRLTVT.

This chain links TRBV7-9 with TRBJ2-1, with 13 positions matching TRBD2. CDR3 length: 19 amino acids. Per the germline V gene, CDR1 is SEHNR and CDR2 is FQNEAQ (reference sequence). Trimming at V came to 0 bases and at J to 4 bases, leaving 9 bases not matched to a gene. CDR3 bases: TGTGCCAGCAGCTTAGCTCGGCGACTAGCGGGGGGCCGGTACAATGAGCAGTTCTTC. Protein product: CASSLARRLAGGRYNEQFF. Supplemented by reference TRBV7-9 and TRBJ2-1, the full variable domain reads DTGVSQNPRHKITKRGQNVTFRCDPISEHNRLYWYRQTLGQGPEFLTYFQNEAQLEKSRLLSDRFSAERPKGSFSTLEIQRTEQGDSAMYLCASSLARRLAGGRYNEQFFGPGTRLTVL.

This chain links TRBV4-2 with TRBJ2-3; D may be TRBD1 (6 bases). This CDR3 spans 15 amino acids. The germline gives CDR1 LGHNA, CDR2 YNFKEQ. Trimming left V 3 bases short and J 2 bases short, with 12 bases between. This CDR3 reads CASSQPQGSTDTQYF. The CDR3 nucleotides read TGTGCCAGCAGCCAGCCACAGGGCTCCACAGATACGCAGTATTTT.

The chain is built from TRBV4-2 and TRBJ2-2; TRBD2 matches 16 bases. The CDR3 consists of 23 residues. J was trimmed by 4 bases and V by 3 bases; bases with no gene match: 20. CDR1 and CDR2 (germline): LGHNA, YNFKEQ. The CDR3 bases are TGTGCCAGCAGCCAGTCCCTTCTCCCGGGACTAGCGGGAGGGTCTTATGGCACCGGGGAGCTGTTTTTT. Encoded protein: CASSQSLLPGLAGGSYGTGELFF.

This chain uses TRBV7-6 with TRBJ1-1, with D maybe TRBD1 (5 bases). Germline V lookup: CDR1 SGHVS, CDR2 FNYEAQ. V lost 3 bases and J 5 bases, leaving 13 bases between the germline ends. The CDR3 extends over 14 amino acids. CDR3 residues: CASSFSQGGTEAFF. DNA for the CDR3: TGTGCCAGCAGCTTCTCCCAGGGTGGTACTGAAGCTTTCTTT.

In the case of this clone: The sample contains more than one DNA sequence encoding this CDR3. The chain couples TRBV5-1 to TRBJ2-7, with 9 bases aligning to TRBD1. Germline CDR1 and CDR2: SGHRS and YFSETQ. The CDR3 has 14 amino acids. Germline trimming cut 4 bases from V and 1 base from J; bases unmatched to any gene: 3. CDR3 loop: CASSGGTGSYEQYF. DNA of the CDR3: TGCGCCAGCAGCGGAGGGACAGGGTCCTACGAGCAGTACTTC.

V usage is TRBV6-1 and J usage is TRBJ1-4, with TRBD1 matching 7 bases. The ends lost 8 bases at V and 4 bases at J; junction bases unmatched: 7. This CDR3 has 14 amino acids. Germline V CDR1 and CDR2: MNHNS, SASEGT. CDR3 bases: TGTGCCAGCCGGACGGGACAGCTTAATGAAAAACTGTTTTTT. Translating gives CASRTGQLNEKLFF.

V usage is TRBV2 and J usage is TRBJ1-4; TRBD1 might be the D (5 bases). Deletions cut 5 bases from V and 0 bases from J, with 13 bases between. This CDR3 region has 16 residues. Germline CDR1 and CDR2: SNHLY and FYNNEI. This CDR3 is CASSYYPTATNEKLFF. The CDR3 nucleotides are TGTGCCAGCAGTTATTATCCGACAGCAACTAATGAAAAACTGTTTTTT.

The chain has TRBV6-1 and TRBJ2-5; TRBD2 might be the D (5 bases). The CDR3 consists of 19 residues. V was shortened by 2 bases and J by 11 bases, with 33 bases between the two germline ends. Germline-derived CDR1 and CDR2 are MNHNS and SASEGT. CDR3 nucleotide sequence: TGTGCCAGCAGTGAAAATAACTACTTTACCAGGACTCTTACCGTTGAGCAGTACTTC. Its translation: CASSENNYFTRTLTVEQYF.

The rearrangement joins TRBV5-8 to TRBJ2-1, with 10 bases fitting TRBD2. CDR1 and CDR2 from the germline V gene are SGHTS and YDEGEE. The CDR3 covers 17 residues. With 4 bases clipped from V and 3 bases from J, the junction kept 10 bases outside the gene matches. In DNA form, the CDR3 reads TGTGCCAGCAGCCCGGGGGGCACTAGCGGGAACTACAATGAGCAGTTCTTC. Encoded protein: CASSPGGTSGNYNEQFF.

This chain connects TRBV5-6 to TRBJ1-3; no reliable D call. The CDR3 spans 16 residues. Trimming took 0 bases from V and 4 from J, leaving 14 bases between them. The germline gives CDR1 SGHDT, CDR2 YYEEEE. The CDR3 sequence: CASSLARFLLGNTIYF. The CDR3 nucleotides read TGTGCCAGCAGCTTGGCCCGGTTCCTGCTGGGAAACACCATATATTTT.

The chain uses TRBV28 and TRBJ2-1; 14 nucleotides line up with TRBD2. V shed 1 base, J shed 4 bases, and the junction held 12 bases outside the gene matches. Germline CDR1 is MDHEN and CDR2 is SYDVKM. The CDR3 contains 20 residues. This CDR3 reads CASSLSWGLAGAGEYNEQFF. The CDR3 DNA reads TGTGCCAGCAGTTTATCCTGGGGACTAGCGGGAGCTGGGGAATACAATGAGCAGTTCTTC.

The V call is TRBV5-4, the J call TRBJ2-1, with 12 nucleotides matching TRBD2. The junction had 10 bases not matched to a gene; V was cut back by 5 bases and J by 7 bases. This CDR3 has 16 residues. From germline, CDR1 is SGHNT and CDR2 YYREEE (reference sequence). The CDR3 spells CASRIDLAGGPNEQFF. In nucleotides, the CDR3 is TGTGCCAGCAGGATAGATCTAGCGGGAGGGCCGAATGAGCAGTTCTTC.

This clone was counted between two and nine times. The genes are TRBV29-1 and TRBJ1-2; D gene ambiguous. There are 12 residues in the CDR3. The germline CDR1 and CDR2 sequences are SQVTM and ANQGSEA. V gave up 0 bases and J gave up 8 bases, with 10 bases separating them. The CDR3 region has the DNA TGCAGCGTTGAAGAGACACTCAACGGCTACACCTTC. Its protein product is CSVEETLNGYTF.

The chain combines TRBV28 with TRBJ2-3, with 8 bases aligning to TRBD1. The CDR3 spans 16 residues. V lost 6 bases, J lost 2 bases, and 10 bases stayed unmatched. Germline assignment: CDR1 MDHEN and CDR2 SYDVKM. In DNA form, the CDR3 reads TGTGCCAGCAGGAATGGACAGGGCGGGTTCACAGATACGCAGTATTTT. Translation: CASRNGQGGFTDTQYF.

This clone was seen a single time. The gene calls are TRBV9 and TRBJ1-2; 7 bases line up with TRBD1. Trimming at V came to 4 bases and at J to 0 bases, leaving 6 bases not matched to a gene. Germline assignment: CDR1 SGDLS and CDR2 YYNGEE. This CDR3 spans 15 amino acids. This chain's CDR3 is CASSSGTAANYGYTF. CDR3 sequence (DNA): TGTGCCAGCAGCTCCGGGACAGCAGCTAACTATGGCTACACCTTC. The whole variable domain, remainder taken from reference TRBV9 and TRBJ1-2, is DSGVTQTPKHLITATGQRVTLRCSPRSGDLSVYWYQQSLDQGLQFLIQYYNGEERAKGNILERFSAQQFPDLHSELNLSSLELGDSALYFCASSSGTAANYGYTFGSGTRLTVV.

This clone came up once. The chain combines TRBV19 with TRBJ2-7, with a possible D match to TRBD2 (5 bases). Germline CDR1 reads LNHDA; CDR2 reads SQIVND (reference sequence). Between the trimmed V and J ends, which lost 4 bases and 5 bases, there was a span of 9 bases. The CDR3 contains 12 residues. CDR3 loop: CASSTLAHEQYF. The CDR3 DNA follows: TGTGCCAGTAGTACCCTAGCCCACGAGCAGTACTTC.

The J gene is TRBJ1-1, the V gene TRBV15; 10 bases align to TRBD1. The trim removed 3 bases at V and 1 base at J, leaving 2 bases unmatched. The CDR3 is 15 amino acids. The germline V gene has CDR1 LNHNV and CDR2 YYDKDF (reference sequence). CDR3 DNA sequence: TGTGCCACCAGCAGCCGGGACAGGGGGAACACTGAAGCTTTCTTT. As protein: CATSSRDRGNTEAFF.

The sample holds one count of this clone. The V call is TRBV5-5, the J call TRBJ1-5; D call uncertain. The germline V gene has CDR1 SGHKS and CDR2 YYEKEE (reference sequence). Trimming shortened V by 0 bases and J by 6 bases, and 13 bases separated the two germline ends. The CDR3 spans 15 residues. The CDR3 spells CASSLVAGITQPQHF. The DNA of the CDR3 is TGTGCCAGCAGCTTGGTGGCAGGAATTACTCAGCCCCAGCATTTT.

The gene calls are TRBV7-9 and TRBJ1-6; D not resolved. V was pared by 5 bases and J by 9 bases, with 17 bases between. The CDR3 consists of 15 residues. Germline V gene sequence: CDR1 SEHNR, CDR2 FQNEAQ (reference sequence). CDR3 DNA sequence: TGTGCCAGCAGCCCTGACGGGTCGTCTGCTTCACCCCTCCACTTT. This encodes CASSPDGSSASPLHF.

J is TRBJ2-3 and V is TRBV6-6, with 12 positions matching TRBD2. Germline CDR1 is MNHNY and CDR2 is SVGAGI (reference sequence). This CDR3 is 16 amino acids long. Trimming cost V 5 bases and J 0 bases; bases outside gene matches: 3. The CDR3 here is CASSQGTSGSTDTQYF. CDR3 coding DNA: TGTGCCAGCAGTCAGGGGACTAGCGGGAGCACAGATACGCAGTATTTT.

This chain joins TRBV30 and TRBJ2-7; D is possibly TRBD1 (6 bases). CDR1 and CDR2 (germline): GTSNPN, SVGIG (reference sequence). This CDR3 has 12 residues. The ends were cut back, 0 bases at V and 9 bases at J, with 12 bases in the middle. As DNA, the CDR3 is TGTGCCTGGAGTGTGAAGGGGGTAGGGCAGTACTTC. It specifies CAWSVKGVGQYF.

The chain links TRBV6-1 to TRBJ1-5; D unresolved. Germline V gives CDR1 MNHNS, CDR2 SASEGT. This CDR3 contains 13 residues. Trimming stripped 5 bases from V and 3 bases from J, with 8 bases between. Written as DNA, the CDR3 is TGTGCCAGCAGTCAACAGATCAATCAGCCCCAGCATTTT. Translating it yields CASSQQINQPQHF.